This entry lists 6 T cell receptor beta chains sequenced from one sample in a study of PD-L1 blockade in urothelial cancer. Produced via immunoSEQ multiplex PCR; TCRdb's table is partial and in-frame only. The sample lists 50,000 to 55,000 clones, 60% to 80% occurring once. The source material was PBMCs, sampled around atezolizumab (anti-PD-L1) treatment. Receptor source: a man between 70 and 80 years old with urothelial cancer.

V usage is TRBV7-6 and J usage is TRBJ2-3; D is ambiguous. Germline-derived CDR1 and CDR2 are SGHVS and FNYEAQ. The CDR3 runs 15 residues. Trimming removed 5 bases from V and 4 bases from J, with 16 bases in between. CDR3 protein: CASSIRPQVADTQYF. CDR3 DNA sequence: TGTGCCAGCAGCATCCGTCCCCAGGTTGCAGATACGCAGTATTTT.

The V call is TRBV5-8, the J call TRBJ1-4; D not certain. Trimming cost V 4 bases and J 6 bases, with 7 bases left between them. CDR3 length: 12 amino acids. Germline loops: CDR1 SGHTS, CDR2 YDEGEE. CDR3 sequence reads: CASSLPHEKLFF. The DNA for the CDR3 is TGTGCCAGCAGCCTTCCCCATGAAAAACTGTTTTTT.

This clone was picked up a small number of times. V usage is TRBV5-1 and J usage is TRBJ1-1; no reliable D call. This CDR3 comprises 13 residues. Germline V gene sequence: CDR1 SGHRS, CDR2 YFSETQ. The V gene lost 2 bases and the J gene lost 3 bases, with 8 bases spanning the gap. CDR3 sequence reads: CASSFVSDTEAFF. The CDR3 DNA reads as TGCGCCAGCAGCTTTGTGTCGGACACTGAAGCTTTCTTT.

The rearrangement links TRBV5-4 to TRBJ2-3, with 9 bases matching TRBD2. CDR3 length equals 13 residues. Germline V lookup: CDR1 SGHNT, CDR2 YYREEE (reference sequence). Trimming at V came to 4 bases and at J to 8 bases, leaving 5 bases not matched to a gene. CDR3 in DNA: TGTGCCAGCAGCCTAGCGGGGACTAGTACGCAGTATTTT. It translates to CASSLAGTSTQYF.

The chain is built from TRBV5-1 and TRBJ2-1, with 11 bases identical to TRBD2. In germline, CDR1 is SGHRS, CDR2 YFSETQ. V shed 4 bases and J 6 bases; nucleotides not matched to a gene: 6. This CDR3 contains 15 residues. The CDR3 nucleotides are TGCGCCAGCAGCACGACCGGGACTAGCGGCAATGAGCAGTTCTTC. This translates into CASSTTGTSGNEQFF.

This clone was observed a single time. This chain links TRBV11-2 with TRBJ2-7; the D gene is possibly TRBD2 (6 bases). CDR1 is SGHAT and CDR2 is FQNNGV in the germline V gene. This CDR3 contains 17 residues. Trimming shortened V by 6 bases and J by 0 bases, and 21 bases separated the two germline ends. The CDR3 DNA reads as TGTGCCAGCAGTCAGACGACGGTGGGGAGGAGCTCCTACGAGCAGTACTTC. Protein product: CASSQTTVGRSSYEQYF.